Listed below are T cell receptor beta chains from one sample, sequenced in a study of PD-1 blockade in classical Hodgkin lymphoma. Using immunoSEQ multiplex PCR, the repertoire was profiled, and TCRdb retains in-frame clones only, with some absent. The sample holds 35,000 to 45,000 clones; roughly three quarters are singletons and the top ten take approximately 14%. This material consisted of peripheral blood mononuclear cells (PBMCs), taken before the second cycle of nivolumab. These TCRs come from a human donor with classical Hodgkin lymphoma. Both conserved end residues are part of each CDR3. A D gene is named only where the DNA matches it firmly. Only part of the rows carry a size: once, few, many, or a class if the clone is expanded.

size	V	J	D	CDR3	DNA
NA	TRBV23-1	TRBJ2-7	NA	CASSVLERVSYEQYF	TGCGCCAGCAGTGTACTGGAGCGGGTCTCCTACGAGCAGTACTTC
NA	TRBV30	TRBJ1-2	NA	CAWSLMTDYGYTF	TGTGCCTGGAGTCTCATGACAGACTATGGCTACACCTTC
once	TRBV28	TRBJ1-2	NA	CASSPADEKDGYTF	TGTGCCAGCAGTCCCGCGGACGAGAAGGATGGCTACACCTTC
once	TRBV5-4	TRBJ1-2	TRBD1	CASSPGQGATNYGYTF	TGTGCCAGCAGCCCGGGACAGGGGGCTACTAACTATGGCTACACCTTC
NA	TRBV25-1	TRBJ1-1	NA	CASSPQGRSTEAFF	TGTGCCAGCAGCCCCCAGGGAAGGTCTACTGAAGCTTTCTTT
few	TRBV10-3	TRBJ1-2	NA	CAISPVGGGNGYTF	TGTGCCATCAGCCCCGTCGGGGGTGGGAATGGCTACACCTTC
NA	TRBV18	TRBJ2-4	NA	CASSLLFGQEDRIQYF	TGTGCCAGCTCACTCCTCTTTGGCCAGGAGGACCGCATTCAGTACTTC
NA	TRBV6-1	TRBJ1-5	NA	CASTEIYSNQPQHF	TGTGCCAGCACCGAGATTTATAGCAATCAGCCCCAGCATTTT
NA	TRBV27	TRBJ2-5	NA	CASSRLETRRARETQYF	TGTGCCAGCAGCCGTCTAGAGACTAGAAGGGCGCGTGAGACCCAGTACTTC
NA	TRBV7-3	TRBJ2-3	NA	CASSLLRGGTDTQYF	TGTGCCAGCAGCTTATTACGGGGCGGCACAGATACGCAGTATTTT
few	TRBV7-2	TRBJ1-1	NA	CASSLVSLNTEAFF	TGTGCCAGCAGCTTAGTTTCTTTGAACACTGAAGCTTTCTTT
NA	TRBV5-1	TRBJ2-5	TRBD2	CASSLIGGSQETQYF	TGCGCCAGCAGCTTAATCGGGGGGAGTCAAGAGACCCAGTACTTC
NA	TRBV7-2	TRBJ1-4	NA	CASSPHFNEKLFF	TGTGCCAGCAGCCCGCACTTTAATGAAAAACTGTTTTTT
few	TRBV30	TRBJ1-5	NA	CAWSVDRNQPQHF	TGTGCCTGGAGTGTAGATCGCAATCAGCCCCAGCATTTT
NA	TRBV29-1	TRBJ2-6	TRBD1	CSVAAGTAGANVLTF	TGCAGCGTCGCGGCCGGGACAGCTGGGGCCAACGTCCTGACTTTC
NA	TRBV6-6	TRBJ1-5	NA	CASTRDGNQPQHF	TGTGCCAGCACCAGGGACGGCAATCAGCCCCAGCATTTT
few	TRBV19	TRBJ2-2	TRBD1	CASSRQGTGELFF	TGTGCCAGTAGCCGACAGGGCACCGGGGAGCTGTTTTTT
NA	TRBV6-5	TRBJ2-7	TRBD2	CASSLAGSYEQYF	TGTGCCAGCAGTCTAGCGGGGAGCTACGAGCAGTACTTC
NA	TRBV19	TRBJ2-2	NA	CASNTPANTGELFF	TGTGCCAGTAACACCCCAGCGAACACCGGGGAGCTGTTTTTT
NA	TRBV4-3	TRBJ1-1	NA	CASSQDGGQRAFF	TGCGCCAGCAGCCAAGATGGGGGGCAGCGGGCTTTCTTT
few	TRBV7-3	TRBJ2-3	TRBD2	CASSPPGLAGGGDTQYF	TGTGCCAGCAGCCCCCCCGGACTAGCGGGAGGGGGGGATACGCAGTATTTT
once	TRBV5-4	TRBJ2-2	TRBD2	CASSVSGMGGTGELFF	TGTGCCAGCAGCGTTAGCGGGATGGGCGGAACCGGGGAGCTGTTTTTT
NA	TRBV4-1	TRBJ1-5	TRBD1	CASSQPGQGENQPQHF	TGCGCCAGCAGCCAACCAGGACAGGGAGAGAATCAGCCCCAGCATTTT
NA	TRBV7-9	TRBJ1-3	NA	CASSLAQSDYSGNTIYF	TGTGCCAGCAGCTTAGCACAGAGTGATTACTCTGGAAACACCATATATTTT
few	TRBV4-1	TRBJ1-2	NA	CASSQEVGQSLGFF	TGCGCCAGCAGCCAAGAGGTCGGACAGAGTCTAGGGTTCTTC
once	TRBV11-2	TRBJ1-2	NA	CASSSQPLANYGYTF	TGTGCCAGCAGCTCCCAACCCCTAGCTAACTATGGCTACACCTTC
NA	TRBV23-1	TRBJ2-3	TRBD1	CASSQTGASTDTQYF	TGCGCCAGCAGTCAGACAGGGGCCAGCACAGATACGCAGTATTTT
medium-sized	TRBV9	TRBJ2-5	NA	CASSVGMGETQYF	TGTGCCAGCAGCGTAGGTATGGGAGAGACCCAGTACTTC
NA	TRBV7-2	TRBJ2-3	NA	CASSLGLVGLDTQYF	TGTGCCAGCAGCTTAGGACTAGTAGGGTTGGATACGCAGTATTTT
NA	TRBV4-1	TRBJ2-7	NA	CASRAGLGSYEQYF	TGCGCCAGCCGGGCAGGGTTAGGGTCCTACGAGCAGTACTTC
few	TRBV29-1	TRBJ2-1	TRBD2	CSVRRLAGGPLTRYNEQFF	TGCAGCGTCCGCAGACTAGCGGGAGGTCCCCTTACCCGATACAATGAGCAGTTCTTC
NA	TRBV6-6	TRBJ1-2	NA	CASSLDSLYGYTF	TGTGCCAGCAGTTTGGACAGTCTCTATGGCTACACCTTC
NA	TRBV4-3	TRBJ1-1	NA	CASSQDRIRDTEAFF	TGCGCCAGCAGCCAAGATAGGATAAGGGACACTGAAGCTTTCTTT
NA	TRBV7-2	TRBJ1-1	NA	CASSPEPGRNTEAFF	TGTGCCAGCAGCCCGGAACCGGGACGCAACACTGAAGCTTTCTTT
NA	TRBV5-1	TRBJ2-7	TRBD1	CASSLGFDRESYEQYF	TGCGCCAGCAGCTTGGGGTTCGACAGGGAATCTTACGAGCAGTACTTC
NA	TRBV6-5	TRBJ2-3	NA	CASRAYTDTQYF	TGTGCCAGCAGGGCTTACACAGATACGCAGTATTTT
medium-sized	TRBV18	TRBJ2-1	TRBD1	CASSRTGTGVLNEQFF	TGTGCCAGCTCGCGAACCGGGACAGGGGTTTTGAATGAGCAGTTCTTC
NA	TRBV19	TRBJ1-6	NA	CASTLSSYNSPLHF	TGTGCCAGTACCTTAAGCTCCTATAATTCACCCCTCCACTTT
NA	TRBV10-3	TRBJ2-7	NA	CATTGTASPGEQYF	TGTGCCACCACGGGGACTGCAAGCCCTGGGGAGCAGTACTTC
NA	TRBV6-1	TRBJ2-7	TRBD2	CASRELAGVLYEQYF	TGTGCCAGCAGGGAACTAGCGGGGGTACTCTACGAGCAGTACTTC
NA	TRBV6-1	TRBJ2-7	NA	CASSEYSYEQYF	TGTGCCAGCAGTGAATATTCCTACGAGCAGTACTTC
few	TRBV9	TRBJ2-3	NA	CASSVLHSDTQYF	TGTGCCAGCAGCGTACTCCACTCAGATACGCAGTATTTT
NA	TRBV10-3	TRBJ2-7	NA	CAINLGGAGSYEQYF	TGTGCCATCAATCTTGGGGGCGCGGGCTCCTACGAGCAGTACTTC
few	TRBV2	TRBJ2-3	TRBD2	CASSLAGVDTQYF	TGTGCCAGCAGCCTAGCGGGGGTAGATACGCAGTATTTT
NA	TRBV5-1	TRBJ2-2	TRBD1	CASSPGTANTGELFF	TGCGCCAGCAGCCCCGGGACAGCGAACACCGGGGAGCTGTTTTTT
NA	TRBV4-1	TRBJ1-1	NA	CASSQGRGGTPGSAFF	TGCGCCAGCAGCCAAGGACGGGGGGGTACCCCTGGTTCCGCTTTCTTT
NA	TRBV7-9	TRBJ2-2	NA	CASSLSTGELFF	TGTGCCAGCAGCCTTAGCACCGGGGAGCTGTTTTTT
NA	TRBV6-1	TRBJ2-7	NA	CASFSGLSYEQYF	TGTGCCAGCTTTAGTGGTCTGAGCTACGAGCAGTACTTC
few	TRBV27	TRBJ2-3	NA	CASSSPLEGAVDTQYF	TGTGCCAGCAGTTCCCCTCTCGAAGGGGCGGTGGATACGCAGTATTTT
NA	TRBV2	TRBJ2-1	TRBD1	CASSDATGTGVTEQFF	TGTGCCAGCAGCGACGCGACCGGGACAGGGGTAACTGAGCAGTTCTTC
NA	TRBV10-1	TRBJ2-2	NA	CASSKKTGTQGNLDTGELFF	TGCGCCAGCAGTAAAAAAACCGGGACCCAGGGAAATTTGGACACCGGGGAGCTGTTTTTT